Listed below are T cell receptor beta chains from one sample, sequenced in a study of T cell repertoires in cytomegalovirus infection. TCRdb re-called the reads through MiXCR, storing one row per CDR3 protein. The repertoire includes some 200,000 distinct CDR3 sequences, about 20% of them detected once, and less than 3% sits in the top ten. The specimen sequenced was PBMCs. All receptors come from a human donor in good health (CMV status not recorded). Some clones in this sample may be carry-over from other donors' samples. CDR3s include the opening cysteine and the closing phenylalanine or tryptophan. The D gene is left open where the match is weak. Part of the rows lack a size; the others show once, few, many or a class for expanded clones.

J	D	V	size	DNA	CDR3
TRBJ2-2	NA	TRBV7-6	many	TGTGCCAGCAGCTTAGACGGCGGTAACACCGGGGAGCTGTTTTTT	CASSLDGGNTGELFF
TRBJ2-5	NA	TRBV6-2/TRBV6-3	many	TGTGCCAGCAGTTACGGGGAGGAGACCCAGTACTTC	CASSYGEETQYF
TRBJ2-1	TRBD2	TRBV7-3	NA	TGTGCCAGCAGCTTGGGGAGCGGGAGAGGATCCTACAATGAGCAGTTCTTC	CASSLGSGRGSYNEQFF
TRBJ2-2	NA	TRBV6-1	NA	TGTGCCAGCAGTTATGGGGGGCTAGCCGGGGAGCTGTTTTTT	CASSYGGLAGELFF
TRBJ1-1	NA	TRBV7-9	many	TGTGCCAGCAGCCCAGACTCGGGTGAAGCTTTCTTT	CASSPDSGEAFF
TRBJ2-2	NA	TRBV7-6	many	TGTGCCAGCAGCCGACTGGGAGTCGGCGCCCTCACCGGGGAGCTGTTTTTT	CASSRLGVGALTGELFF
TRBJ1-3	NA	TRBV7-2	many	TGTGCCAGCAGCTTAACCGGGTCGGGCACCATATATTTT	CASSLTGSGTIYF
TRBJ1-5	NA	TRBV7-2	many	TGTGCCAGCAGCTTAATTGCAGGGATCGGCAATCAGCCCCAGCATTTT	CASSLIAGIGNQPQHF
TRBJ2-7	TRBD1	TRBV29-1	NA	TGCAGCGTTGGGACAGGGGCCTACGAGCAGTACTTC	CSVGTGAYEQYF
TRBJ1-1	TRBD1	TRBV11-2	NA	TGTGCCAGCAGCCTACACCCGGGACAGCTGAACACTGAAGCTTTCTTT	CASSLHPGQLNTEAFF
TRBJ2-7	NA	TRBV11-2	many	TGTGCCAGCAGCCCCCGACTTGTCTACGAGCAGTACTTC	CASSPRLVYEQYF
TRBJ1-2	TRBD1	TRBV5-1	few	TGCGCCAGCAGCTCCCAGACAGGGACTGGCTACACCTTC	CASSSQTGTGYTF
TRBJ1-4	NA	TRBV28	few	TGTGCCAGCAGTTTAGGTGGGAGGGGAAATGAAAAACTGTTTTTT	CASSLGGRGNEKLFF
TRBJ2-7	NA	TRBV10-3	few	TGTGCCATCAGTGAGAGGGGGGGCCGCCCCTACGAGCAGTACTTC	CAISERGGRPYEQYF
TRBJ1-2	NA	TRBV6-5	NA	TGTGCCAGCAGTGCCACAGGTGGAGTCTATGGCTACACCTTC	CASSATGGVYGYTF
TRBJ2-1	TRBD2	TRBV27	few	TGTGCCAGCAGTTTATGGGGGGGGAGCTCCTACAATGAGCAGTTCTTC	CASSLWGGSSYNEQFF
TRBJ2-5	TRBD1	TRBV19	NA	TGTGCCAGTAGGGACAGGGACAGGAAGACCCAGTACTTC	CASRDRDRKTQYF
TRBJ2-7	NA	TRBV28	NA	TGTGCCAGCAGATCTGACAGGATGGAAGACTACGAGCAGTACTTC	CASRSDRMEDYEQYF
TRBJ2-7	NA	TRBV12-3/TRBV12-4	NA	TGTGCCAGCAGCCTCCCCCCCGCAGCAGGGAAGCAGTACTTC	CASSLPPAAGKQYF
TRBJ2-7	TRBD1	TRBV5-1	once	TGCGCCAGCAGCGGGGGGGACAGGGCGTCCTACGAGCAGTACTTC	CASSGGDRASYEQYF
TRBJ2-7	TRBD2	TRBV7-2	many	TGTGCCAGCAGCTTAGAGGCTAGCGGGTACGAGCAGTACTTC	CASSLEASGYEQYF
TRBJ1-5	NA	TRBV29-1	NA	TGCAGCGTTGAGGAGGGGGGTAATCAGCCCCAGCATTTT	CSVEEGGNQPQHF
TRBJ2-7	TRBD2	TRBV6-2/TRBV6-3	NA	TGTGCCAGCCAAATAGCGGGAGCATCCTACGAGCAGTACTTC	CASQIAGASYEQYF
TRBJ2-3	NA	TRBV28	NA	TGTGCCAGCAGTTTCTTTATGACAGCCACTAGCACAGATACGCAGTATTTT	CASSFFMTATSTDTQYF
TRBJ2-2	NA	TRBV7-3	many	TGTGCCAGCAGCTTTAGGGGGGAGGGACGGCTGTTTTTT	CASSFRGEGRLFF
TRBJ2-7	NA	TRBV6-6	few	TGTGCCAGCAGTTTAGGACAGGGGACTAGCTTAGAGTACTTC	CASSLGQGTSLEYF
TRBJ1-2	NA	TRBV6-5	few	TGTGCCAGCTTTTCGAACTATGGCTACACCTTC	CASFSNYGYTF
TRBJ1-1	NA	TRBV7-8	many	TGTGCCAGCAGCTTAGCGCGGGGGAACACTGAAGCTTTCTTT	CASSLARGNTEAFF
TRBJ1-2	NA	TRBV28	NA	TGTGCCGGCAGTTCGGACCCTATGGCGGGCTACACCTTC	CAGSSDPMAGYTF
TRBJ2-7	TRBD1	TRBV25-1	NA	TGTGCCAGCAGTGAGGGGGACAGGTCATCTTGGGGGTTTACCTACGAGCAGTACTTC	CASSEGDRSSWGFTYEQYF
TRBJ2-5	TRBD2	TRBV7-2	NA	TGTGCCAGCAGCTATAGCGGGAAAGAGACCCAGTACTTC	CASSYSGKETQYF
TRBJ2-7	NA	TRBV7-8	many	TGTGCCAGCAGCATACAGGGCTCCGAGCAGTACTTC	CASSIQGSEQYF
TRBJ2-3	TRBD2	TRBV19	few	TGTGCCAGTAGACCTACGGGACTAGCGGCCGATACGCAGTATTTT	CASRPTGLAADTQYF
TRBJ2-7	NA	TRBV19	NA	TGTGCCAGTAGTGCGCGCCGGCTCCGGGACGGGGGCAACGAGCAGTACTTC	CASSARRLRDGGNEQYF
TRBJ1-2	NA	TRBV12-3/TRBV12-4	NA	TGTGCCAGCACTTCGGGACCCCTCGATCGTGGCTACACCTTC	CASTSGPLDRGYTF
TRBJ1-5	NA	TRBV7-2	many	TGTGCCAGCAGCTTAGAACAGGGCCTACAGCCCCAGCATTTT	CASSLEQGLQPQHF
TRBJ2-7	NA	TRBV20-1	few	TGCAGTGGTCGGGACTTCAAATACGAGCAGTACTTC	CSGRDFKYEQYF
TRBJ2-2	NA	TRBV4-3	few	TGCGCCAGCAGCCACGGACCTAACACCGGGGAGCTGTTTTTT	CASSHGPNTGELFF
TRBJ2-3	TRBD2	TRBV19	NA	TGTGCCAGTAGTATCGTCGGGGGGGGCACAGATACGCAGTATTTT	CASSIVGGGTDTQYF
TRBJ1-1	NA	TRBV7-3	many	TGTGCCAGCAGCTTAACCTCAAGGACTGAAGCTTTCTTT	CASSLTSRTEAFF
TRBJ2-3	NA	TRBV7-9	many	TGTGCCAGCAGCCCCTCGGGCGGCGGGACAGATACGCAGTATTTT	CASSPSGGGTDTQYF
TRBJ2-7	NA	TRBV6-1	many	TGTGCCAGCAGCGTCCCAGGTTCCTACGAGCAGTACTTC	CASSVPGSYEQYF
TRBJ1-4	NA	TRBV4-3	few	TGCGCCAGCAGCCAAGACTTTATACTTAATGAAAAACTGTTTTTT	CASSQDFILNEKLFF
TRBJ1-2	TRBD1	TRBV6-5	few	TGTGCCAGCAGTTACTACCGGACAGGGACTAACTATGGCTACACCTTC	CASSYYRTGTNYGYTF
TRBJ2-1	NA	TRBV2	NA	TGTGCCAGCAGTGAATTGCGCCTCACCTACAATGAGCAGTTCTTC	CASSELRLTYNEQFF
TRBJ2-5	NA	TRBV7-8	few	TGTGCCAGCAGCGCGACAGTTTTGGAGACCCAGTACTTC	CASSATVLETQYF
TRBJ2-5	NA	TRBV28	NA	TGTGCCAGCAGTTCAGGGGCTCCCGAGACCCAGTACTTC	CASSSGAPETQYF
TRBJ2-7	NA	TRBV7-2	many	TGTGCCAGCAGCTTAGAGAGGGGGTTCAGCTACGAGCAGTACTTC	CASSLERGFSYEQYF
TRBJ2-3	TRBD2	TRBV4-2	few	TGTGCCAGCAGCCCTCGCCCTAGCGGGATTGGAACAGATACGCAGTATTTT	CASSPRPSGIGTDTQYF
TRBJ2-1	TRBD2	TRBV5-5	NA	TGTGCCAGCAGCTTGACTAGCGGGAGTTTGAATGAGCAGTTCTTC	CASSLTSGSLNEQFF
TRBJ2-7	NA	TRBV28	NA	TGTGCCAGCAGTTTGTTCGGACAGAGCTCCTACGAGCAGTACTTC	CASSLFGQSSYEQYF
TRBJ2-3	TRBD2	TRBV7-2	many	TGTGCCAGCGCCCCGGGACTAGTACTCACAGATACGCAGTATTTT	CASAPGLVLTDTQYF
TRBJ1-1	NA	TRBV7-2	NA	TGTGCCAGCGGAGTCGGGGGCCAAGGCACTGAAGCTTTCTTT	CASGVGGQGTEAFF
TRBJ1-1	NA	TRBV19	many	TGTGCCAGTAGTATCGAGCAGGGTACTGAAGCTTTCTTT	CASSIEQGTEAFF